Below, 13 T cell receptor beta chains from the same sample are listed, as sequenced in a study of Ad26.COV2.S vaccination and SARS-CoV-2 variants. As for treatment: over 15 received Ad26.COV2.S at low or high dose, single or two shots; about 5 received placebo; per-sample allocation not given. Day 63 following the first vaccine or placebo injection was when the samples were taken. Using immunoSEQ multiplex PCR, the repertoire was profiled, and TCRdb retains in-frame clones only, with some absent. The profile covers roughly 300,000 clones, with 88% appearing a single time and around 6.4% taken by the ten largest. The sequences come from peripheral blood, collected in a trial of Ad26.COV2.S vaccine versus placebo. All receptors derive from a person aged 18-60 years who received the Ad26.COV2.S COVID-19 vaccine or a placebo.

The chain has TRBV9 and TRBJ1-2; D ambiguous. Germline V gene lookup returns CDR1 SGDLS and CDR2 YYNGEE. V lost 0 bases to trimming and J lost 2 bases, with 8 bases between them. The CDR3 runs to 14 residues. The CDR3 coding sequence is TGTGCCAGCAGCGTAGATTGGGCCAACTATGGCTACACCTTC. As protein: CASSVDWANYGYTF.

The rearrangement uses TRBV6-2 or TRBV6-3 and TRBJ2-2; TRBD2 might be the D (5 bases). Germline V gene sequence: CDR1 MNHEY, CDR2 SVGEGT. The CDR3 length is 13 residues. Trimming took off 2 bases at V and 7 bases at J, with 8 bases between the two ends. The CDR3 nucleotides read TGTGCCAGCAGTTACACGGGGTTCGGGGAGCTGTTTTTT. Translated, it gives CASSYTGFGELFF.

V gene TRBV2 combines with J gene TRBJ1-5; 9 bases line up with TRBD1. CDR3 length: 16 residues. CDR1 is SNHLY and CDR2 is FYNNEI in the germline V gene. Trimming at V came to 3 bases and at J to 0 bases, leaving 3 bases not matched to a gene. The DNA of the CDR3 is TGTGCCAGCAGTGAGGACAGGGGTTATAGCAATCAGCCCCAGCATTTT. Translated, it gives CASSEDRGYSNQPQHF. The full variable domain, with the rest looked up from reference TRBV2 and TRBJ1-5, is EPEVTQTPSHQVTQMGQEVILRCVPISNHLYFYWYRQILGQKVEFLVSFYNNEISEKSEIFDDQFSVERPDGSNFTLKIRSTKLEDSAMYFCASSEDRGYSNQPQHFGDGTRLSIL.

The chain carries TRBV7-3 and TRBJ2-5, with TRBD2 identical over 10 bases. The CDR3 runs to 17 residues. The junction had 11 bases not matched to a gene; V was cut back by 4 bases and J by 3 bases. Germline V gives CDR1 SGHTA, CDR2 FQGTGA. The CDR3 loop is CASSSLTSGSREETQYF. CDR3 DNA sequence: TGTGCCAGCAGCTCCCTGACTAGCGGGTCCAGAGAAGAGACCCAGTACTTC.

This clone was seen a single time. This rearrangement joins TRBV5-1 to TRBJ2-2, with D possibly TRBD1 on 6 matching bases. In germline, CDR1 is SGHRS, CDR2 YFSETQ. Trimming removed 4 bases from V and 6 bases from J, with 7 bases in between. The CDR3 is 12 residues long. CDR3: CASSAGAGELFF. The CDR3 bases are TGCGCCAGCAGCGCAGGGGCCGGGGAGCTGTTTTTT. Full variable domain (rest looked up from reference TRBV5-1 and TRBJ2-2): KAGVTQTPRYLIKTRGQQVTLSCSPISGHRSVSWYQQTPGQGLQFLFEYFSETQRNKGNFPGRFSGRQFSNSRSEMNVSTLELGDSALYLCASSAGAGELFFGEGSRLTVL.

The CDR3 coding sequence is TGTGCCAGCAGTGTCGGCTATTCACCCCTCCACTTT. Protein sequence: CASSVGYSPLHF. J is TRBJ1-6 and V is TRBV25-1; no firm D call. Germline V gives CDR1 MGHDK, CDR2 SYGVNS. The CDR3 extends over 12 amino acids. The V and J ends lost 4 bases and 8 bases respectively, with 6 bases between them.

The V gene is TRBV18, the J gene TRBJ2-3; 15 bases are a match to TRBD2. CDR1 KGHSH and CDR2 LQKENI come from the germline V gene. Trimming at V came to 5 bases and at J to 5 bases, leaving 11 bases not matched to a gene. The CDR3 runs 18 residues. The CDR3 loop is CASSLRTSGGAGGDTQYF. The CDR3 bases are TGTGCCAGCTCATTACGGACTAGCGGGGGGGCCGGGGGAGATACGCAGTATTTT.

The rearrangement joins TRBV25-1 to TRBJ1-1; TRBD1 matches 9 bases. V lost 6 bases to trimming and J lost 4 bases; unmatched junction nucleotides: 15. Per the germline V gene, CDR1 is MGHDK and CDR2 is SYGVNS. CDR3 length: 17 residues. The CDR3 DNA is TGTGCCAGCAGGGGGGACAGGGCGCGGACGTTTGGCACTGAAGCTTTCTTT. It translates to CASRGDRARTFGTEAFF.

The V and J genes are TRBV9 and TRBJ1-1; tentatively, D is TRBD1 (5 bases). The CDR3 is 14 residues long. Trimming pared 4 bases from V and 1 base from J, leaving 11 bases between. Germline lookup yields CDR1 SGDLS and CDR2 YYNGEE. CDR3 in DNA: TGTGCCAGCAGCCCACTAGGGGCGAACACTGAAGCTTTCTTT. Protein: CASSPLGANTEAFF.

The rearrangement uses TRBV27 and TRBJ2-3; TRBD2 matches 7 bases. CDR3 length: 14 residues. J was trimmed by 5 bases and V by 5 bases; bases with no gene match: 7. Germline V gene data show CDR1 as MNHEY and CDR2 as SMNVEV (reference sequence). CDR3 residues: CASSLSGARDTQYF. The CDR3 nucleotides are TGTGCCAGCAGTCTCAGCGGGGCTAGAGATACGCAGTATTTT.

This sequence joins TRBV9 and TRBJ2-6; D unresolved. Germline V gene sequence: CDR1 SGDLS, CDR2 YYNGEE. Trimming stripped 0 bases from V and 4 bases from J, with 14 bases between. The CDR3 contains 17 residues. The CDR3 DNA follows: TGTGCCAGCAGCGTAGAAGGAGTCCTCGGGGGGGCCAACGTCCTGACTTTC. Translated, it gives CASSVEGVLGGANVLTF. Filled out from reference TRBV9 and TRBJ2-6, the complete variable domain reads DSGVTQTPKHLITATGQRVTLRCSPRSGDLSVYWYQQSLDQGLQFLIQYYNGEERAKGNILERFSAQQFPDLHSELNLSSLELGDSALYFCASSVEGVLGGANVLTFGAGSRLTVL.

CDR3 coding DNA: TGTGCCAGCAGCGACAGGACAGGGGGGGACGAGCAGTACTTC. This gives the protein CASSDRTGGDEQYF. The chain joins TRBV9 to TRBJ2-7, with 10 bases fitting TRBD1. Germline V CDR1 and CDR2: SGDLS, YYNGEE. The CDR3 is 14 residues long. V dropped 3 bases and J dropped 5; count of bases not matched to a gene: 5.

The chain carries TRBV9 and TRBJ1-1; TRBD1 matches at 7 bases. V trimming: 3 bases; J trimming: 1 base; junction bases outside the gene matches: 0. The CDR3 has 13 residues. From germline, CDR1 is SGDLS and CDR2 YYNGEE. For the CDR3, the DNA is TGTGCCAGCAGCGCAGGGGGGAACACTGAAGCTTTCTTT. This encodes CASSAGGNTEAFF. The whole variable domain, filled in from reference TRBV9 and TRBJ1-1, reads DSGVTQTPKHLITATGQRVTLRCSPRSGDLSVYWYQQSLDQGLQFLIQYYNGEERAKGNILERFSAQQFPDLHSELNLSSLELGDSALYFCASSAGGNTEAFFGQGTRLTVV.